Here is one TCR beta chain with its context. Its target is not known. This specimen comes from a study of OX40 agonist ivuxolimab in advanced cancers. Study-wide context: Antecedent anti-PD-1, anti-PD-L1 or anti-CTLA-4 therapy was permissible, with 30% to 50% having received some. A partial response was reached by three patients: one with hepatocellular carcinoma and two with cutaneous melanoma.

Produced via immunoSEQ multiplex PCR; TCRdb's table is partial and in-frame only. The sample includes over 55,000 clones, 91% of them seen just once. Notes on the study in general: At 0.1 to 3.0 mg/kg, CD4+ and CD8+ blood T cells expanded clonally by week 6. What antigens the expanded peripheral T cells recognized was never established.

The TCR sequence derives from an adult with an advanced solid tumor such as melanoma, head and neck, liver or kidney cancer. Sample: CD4+ or CD8+ T cells sorted from blood, taken in a trial of the OX40 agonist ivuxolimab.

The CDR3 bases are TGTGCCAGTAGACCCTACCGGGACAGGGCCATCCGGGGGTATGGCTACACCTTC. Translation: CASRPYRDRAIRGYGYTF. The chain couples TRBV19 to TRBJ1-2; TRBD1 aligns across 9 bases. Trimming cost V 6 bases and J 5 bases; bases outside gene matches: 19. The CDR3 contains 18 residues. CDR1 LNHDA and CDR2 SQIVND come from the germline V gene (reference sequence).